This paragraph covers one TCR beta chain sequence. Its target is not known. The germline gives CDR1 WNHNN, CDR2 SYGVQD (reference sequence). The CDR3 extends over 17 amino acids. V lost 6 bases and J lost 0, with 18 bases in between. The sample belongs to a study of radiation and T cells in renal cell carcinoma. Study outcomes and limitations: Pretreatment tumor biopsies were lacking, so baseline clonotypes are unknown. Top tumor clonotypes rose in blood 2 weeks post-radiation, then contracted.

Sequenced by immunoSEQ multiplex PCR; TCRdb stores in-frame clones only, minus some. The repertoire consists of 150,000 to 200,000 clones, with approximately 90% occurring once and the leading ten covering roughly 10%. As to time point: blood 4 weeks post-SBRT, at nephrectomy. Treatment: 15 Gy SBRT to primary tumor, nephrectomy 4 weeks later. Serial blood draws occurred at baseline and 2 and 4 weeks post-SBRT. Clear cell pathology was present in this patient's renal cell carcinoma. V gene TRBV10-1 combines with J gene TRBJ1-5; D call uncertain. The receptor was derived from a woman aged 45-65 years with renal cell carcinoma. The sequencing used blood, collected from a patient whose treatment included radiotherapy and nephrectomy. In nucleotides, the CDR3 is TGCGCCAGCAGGTGCGCCAGGCCACCTTATAGCAATCAGCCCCAGCATTTT. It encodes CASRCARPPYSNQPQHF.